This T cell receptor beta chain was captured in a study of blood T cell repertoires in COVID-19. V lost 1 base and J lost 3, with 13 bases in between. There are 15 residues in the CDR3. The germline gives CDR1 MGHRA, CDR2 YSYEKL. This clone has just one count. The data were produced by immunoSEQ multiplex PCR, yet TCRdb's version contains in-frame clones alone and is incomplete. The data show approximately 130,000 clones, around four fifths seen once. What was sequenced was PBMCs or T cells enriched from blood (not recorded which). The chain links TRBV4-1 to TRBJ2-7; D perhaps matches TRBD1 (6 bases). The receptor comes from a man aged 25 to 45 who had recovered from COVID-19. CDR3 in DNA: TGCGCCAGCAGCCAAGCCCGGGACACGAACTACGAGCAGTACTTC. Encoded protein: CASSQARDTNYEQYF.